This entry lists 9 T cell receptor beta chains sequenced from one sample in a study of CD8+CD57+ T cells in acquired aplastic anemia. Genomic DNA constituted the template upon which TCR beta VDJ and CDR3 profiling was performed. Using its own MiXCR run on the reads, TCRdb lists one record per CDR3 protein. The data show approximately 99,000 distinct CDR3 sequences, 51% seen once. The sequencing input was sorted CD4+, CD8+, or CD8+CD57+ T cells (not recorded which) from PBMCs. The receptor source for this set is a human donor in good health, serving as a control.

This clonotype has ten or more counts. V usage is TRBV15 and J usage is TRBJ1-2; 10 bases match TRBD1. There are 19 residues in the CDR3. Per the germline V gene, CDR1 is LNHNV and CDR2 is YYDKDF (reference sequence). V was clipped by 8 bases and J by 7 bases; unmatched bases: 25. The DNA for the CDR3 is TGTGCCACCGGCAACTACCCGGTGGGGACAGGGGCGATGAAGGGTGGCTACACCTTC. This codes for CATGNYPVGTGAMKGGYTF.

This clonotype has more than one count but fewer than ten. DNA of the CDR3: TGTGCCAGTAGCGGGACAGTCGCCTCCTACGAGCAGTACTTC. Its translation: CASSGTVASYEQYF. The J gene is TRBJ2-7, the V gene TRBV19, with TRBD1 matching over 7 bases. Trimming removed 6 bases from V and 0 bases from J; junction bases left unmatched: 5. The CDR3 spans 14 residues. CDR1 LNHDA and CDR2 SQIVND come from the germline V gene (reference sequence). The variable domain in full, completed from reference TRBV19 and TRBJ2-7, reads DGGITQSPKYLFRKEGQNVTLSCEQNLNHDAMYWYRQDPGQGLRLIYYSQIVNDFQKGDIAEGYSVSREKKESFPLTVTSAQKNPTAFYLCASSGTVASYEQYFGPGTRLTVT.

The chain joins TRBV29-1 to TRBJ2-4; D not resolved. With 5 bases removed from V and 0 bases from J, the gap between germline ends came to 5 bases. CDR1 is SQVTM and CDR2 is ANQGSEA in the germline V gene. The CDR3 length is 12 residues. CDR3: CSVTLAKNIQYF. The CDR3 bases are TGCAGCGTTACCCTAGCCAAAAACATTCAGTACTTC.

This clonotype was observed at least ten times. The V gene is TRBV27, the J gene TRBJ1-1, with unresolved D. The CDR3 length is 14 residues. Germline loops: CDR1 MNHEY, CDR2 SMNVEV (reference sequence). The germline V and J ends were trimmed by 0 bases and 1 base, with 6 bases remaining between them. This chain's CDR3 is CASSLSNSNTEAFF. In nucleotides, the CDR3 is TGTGCCAGCAGTTTATCGAACTCGAACACTGAAGCTTTCTTT.

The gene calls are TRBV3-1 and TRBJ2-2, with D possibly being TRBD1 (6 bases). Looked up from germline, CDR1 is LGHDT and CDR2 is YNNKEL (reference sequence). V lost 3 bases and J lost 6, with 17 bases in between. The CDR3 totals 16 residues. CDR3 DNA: TGTGCCAGCAGCCAGGGGGCTCAGCTTTTGCCCGGGGAGCTGTTTTTT. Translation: CASSQGAQLLPGELFF. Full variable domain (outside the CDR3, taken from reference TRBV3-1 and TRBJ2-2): DTAVSQTPKYLVTQMGNDKSIKCEQNLGHDTMYWYKQDSKKFLKIMFSYNNKELIINETVPNRFSPKSPDKAHLNLHINSLELGDSAVYFCASSQGAQLLPGELFFGEGSRLTVL.

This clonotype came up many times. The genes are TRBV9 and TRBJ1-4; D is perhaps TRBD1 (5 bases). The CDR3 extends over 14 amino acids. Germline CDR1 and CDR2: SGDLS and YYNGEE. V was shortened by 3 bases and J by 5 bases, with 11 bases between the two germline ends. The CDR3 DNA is TGTGCCAGCAGCGATGGGGGAGGAAATGAAAAACTGTTTTTT. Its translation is CASSDGGGNEKLFF.

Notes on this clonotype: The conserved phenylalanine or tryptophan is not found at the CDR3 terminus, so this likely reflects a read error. The CDR3 protein is CASSSSGGVYEQYL. The CDR3, as DNA: TGTGCCAGCAGTTCTAGCGGGGGGGTCTACGAGCAGTACCTC. The J gene is TRBJ2-7, the V gene TRBV7-3, with 12 bases fitting TRBD2. Trimming took 6 bases from V and 3 from J; bases not matched to a gene: 3. The germline gives CDR1 SGHTA, CDR2 FQGTGA. The CDR3 spans 14 residues.

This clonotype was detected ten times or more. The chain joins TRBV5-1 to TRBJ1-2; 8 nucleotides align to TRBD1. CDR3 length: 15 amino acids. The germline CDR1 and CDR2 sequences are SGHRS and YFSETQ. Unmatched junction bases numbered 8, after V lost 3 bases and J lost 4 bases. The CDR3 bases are TGCGCCAGCAGCTCGACAGGGGCGGGAGGCTATGGCTACACCTTC. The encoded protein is CASSSTGAGGYGYTF. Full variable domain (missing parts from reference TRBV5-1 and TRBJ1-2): KAGVTQTPRYLIKTRGQQVTLSCSPISGHRSVSWYQQTPGQGLQFLFEYFSETQRNKGNFPGRFSGRQFSNSRSEMNVSTLELGDSALYLCASSSTGAGGYGYTFGSGTRLTVV.

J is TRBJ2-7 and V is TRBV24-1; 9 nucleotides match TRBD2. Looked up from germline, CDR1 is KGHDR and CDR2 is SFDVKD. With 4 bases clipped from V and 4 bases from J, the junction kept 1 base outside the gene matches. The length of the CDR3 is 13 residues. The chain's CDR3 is CATSDSGGYEQYF. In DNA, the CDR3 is TGTGCCACCAGTGACAGCGGGGGGTACGAGCAGTACTTC.